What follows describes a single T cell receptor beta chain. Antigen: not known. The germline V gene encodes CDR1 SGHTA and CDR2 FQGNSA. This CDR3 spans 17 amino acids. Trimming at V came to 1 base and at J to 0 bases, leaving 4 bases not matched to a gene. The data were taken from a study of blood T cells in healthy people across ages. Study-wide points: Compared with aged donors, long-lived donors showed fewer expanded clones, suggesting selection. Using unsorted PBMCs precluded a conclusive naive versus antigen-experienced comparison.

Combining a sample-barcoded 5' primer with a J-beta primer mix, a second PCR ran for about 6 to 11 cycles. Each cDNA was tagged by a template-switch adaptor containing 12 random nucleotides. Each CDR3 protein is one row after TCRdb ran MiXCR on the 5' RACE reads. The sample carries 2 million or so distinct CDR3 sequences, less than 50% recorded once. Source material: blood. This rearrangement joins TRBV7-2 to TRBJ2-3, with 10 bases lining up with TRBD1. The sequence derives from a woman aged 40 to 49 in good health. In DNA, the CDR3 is TGTGCCAGCAGCTTAGTAGGGACAGGGGCAAGCACAGATACGCAGTATTTT. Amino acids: CASSLVGTGASTDTQYF.